Listed below are T cell receptor beta chains from one sample, sequenced in a study of shared clonotypes between healthy human individuals. The assay was immunoSEQ multiplex PCR, and TCRdb's table has in-frame clones only and misses some. The profile shows hundreds of thousands of clones, 95% to 97% of them singletons. Material for sequencing was memory CD8+ T cells sorted from blood. These receptors originate from a man aged 25 to 45 in good health. The CDR3 runs from the conserved cysteine through the conserved F or W. A D gene is named only where the DNA matches it firmly. Size tells how often a clone was seen (once, few, many) or the class of an expanded clone, and some rows leave it out.

- - TRBJ2-1 TRBV10-1 TGCGCCAGCAGTGAGTCGGCGCCCTCCTACAATGAGCAGTTCTTC CASSESAPSYNEQFF
- - TRBJ2-2 TRBV30 TGTGCCTGGAGTTGGGGGTGGTGGAATATCAACACCGGGGAGCTGTTTTTT CAWSWGWWNINTGELFF
- TRBD1 TRBJ1-2 TRBV10-3 TGTGCCACCGCGACAGGGGGGGGTGGTGGCTACACCTTC CATATGGGGGYTF
- - TRBJ2-5 TRBV7-9 TGTGCCAGCAGCTTAGTCAGGGGTGGGCAAGAGACCCAGTACTTC CASSLVRGGQETQYF
once TRBD2 TRBJ2-5 TRBV7-9 TGTGCCAGCAGCCCAGCGGGATGGCGGGAGACCCAGTACTTC CASSPAGWRETQYF
few - TRBJ1-5 TRBV19 TGTGCCAGTAAGGGGTGGGGAGTGGGCCAGCCCCAGCATTTT CASKGWGVGQPQHF
- - TRBJ2-5 TRBV7-9 TGTGCCAGCAGCTCCCTTGAGACCCAGTACTTC CASSSLETQYF
- - TRBJ1-1 TRBV30 TGTGCCTGGAAACAGGGTGTCACTGAAGCTTTCTTT CAWKQGVTEAFF
few - TRBJ1-1 TRBV10-3 TGTGCCATCAGTGAGTCGAGGCTTGAAGCTTTCTTT CAISESRLEAFF
- TRBD2 TRBJ2-1 TRBV29-1 TGCAGCGTTGAACTCGCTAGCGGGAACTACAATGAGCAGTTCTTC CSVELASGNYNEQFF
- TRBD2 TRBJ2-1 TRBV11-1 TGTGCCAGCAGCGATAGCGGGAGGAATGAGCAGTTCTTC CASSDSGRNEQFF
- TRBD1 TRBJ2-1 TRBV19 TGTGCCAGTAGGGGAGGACAGGGGGTATACAATGAGCAGTTCTTC CASRGGQGVYNEQFF
- - TRBJ1-3 TRBV28 TGTGCCAGCAGTTTAAATGGAAACACCATATATTTT CASSLNGNTIYF